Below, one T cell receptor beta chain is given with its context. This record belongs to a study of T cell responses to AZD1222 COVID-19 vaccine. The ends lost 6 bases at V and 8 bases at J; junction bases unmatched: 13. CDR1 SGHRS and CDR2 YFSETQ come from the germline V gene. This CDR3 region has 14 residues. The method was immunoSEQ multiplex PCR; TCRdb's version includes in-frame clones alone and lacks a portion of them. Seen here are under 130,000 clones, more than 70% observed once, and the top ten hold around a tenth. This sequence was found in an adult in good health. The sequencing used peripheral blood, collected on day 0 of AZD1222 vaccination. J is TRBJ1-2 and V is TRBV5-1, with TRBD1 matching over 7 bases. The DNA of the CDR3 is TGCGCCAGCACCCAGGGACAGACCGAAGGGGGCTACACCTTC. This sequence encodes CASTQGQTEGGYTF.